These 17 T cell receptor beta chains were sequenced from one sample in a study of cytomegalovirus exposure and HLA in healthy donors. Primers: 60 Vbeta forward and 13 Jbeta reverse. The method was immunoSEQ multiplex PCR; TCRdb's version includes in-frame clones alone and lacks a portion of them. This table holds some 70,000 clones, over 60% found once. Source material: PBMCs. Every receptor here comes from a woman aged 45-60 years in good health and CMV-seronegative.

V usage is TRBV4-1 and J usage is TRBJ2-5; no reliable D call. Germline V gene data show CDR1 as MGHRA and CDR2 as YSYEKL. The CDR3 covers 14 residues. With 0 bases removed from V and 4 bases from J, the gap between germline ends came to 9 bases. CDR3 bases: TGCGCCAGCAGCCAAGAGGCACAGCTAGAGACCCAGTACTTC. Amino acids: CASSQEAQLETQYF.

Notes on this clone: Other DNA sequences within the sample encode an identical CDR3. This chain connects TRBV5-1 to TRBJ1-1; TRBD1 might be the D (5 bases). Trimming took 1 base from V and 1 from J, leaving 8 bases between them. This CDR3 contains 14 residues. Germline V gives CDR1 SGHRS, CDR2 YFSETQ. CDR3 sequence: CASSLQGGNTEAFF. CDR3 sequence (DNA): TGCGCCAGCAGCTTGCAGGGCGGGAACACTGAAGCTTTCTTT.

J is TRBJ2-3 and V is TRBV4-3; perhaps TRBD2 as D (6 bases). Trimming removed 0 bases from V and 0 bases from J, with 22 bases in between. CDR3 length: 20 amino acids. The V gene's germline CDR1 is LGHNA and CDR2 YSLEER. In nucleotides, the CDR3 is TGCGCCAGCAGCCAAGATTCTCCCTCATTCTCAGGGACTAGCACAGATACGCAGTATTTT. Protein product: CASSQDSPSFSGTSTDTQYF.

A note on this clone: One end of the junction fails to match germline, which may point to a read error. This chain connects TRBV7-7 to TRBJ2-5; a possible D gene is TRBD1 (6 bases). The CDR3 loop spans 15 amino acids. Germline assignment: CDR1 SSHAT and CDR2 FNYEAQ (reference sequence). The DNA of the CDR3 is TGTGCTAGCAGCTTAGGGGGAACGGCCCAGGGGACCCAGTACTTC. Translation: CASSLGGTAQGTQYF. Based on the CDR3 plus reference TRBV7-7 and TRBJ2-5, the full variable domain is GAGVSQSPRYKVTKRGQDVTLRCDPISSHATLYWYQQALGQGPEFLTYFNYEAQPDKSGLPSDRFSAERPEGSISTLTIQRTEQRDSAMYRCASSLGGTAQGTQYFGPGTRLLVL.

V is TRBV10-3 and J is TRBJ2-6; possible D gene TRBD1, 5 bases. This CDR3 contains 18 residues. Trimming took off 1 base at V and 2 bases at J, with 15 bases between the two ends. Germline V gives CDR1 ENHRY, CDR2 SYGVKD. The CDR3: CAISEYQGILAGANVLTF. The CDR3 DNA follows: TGTGCCATCAGTGAGTATCAGGGAATTTTAGCTGGGGCCAACGTCCTGACTTTC.

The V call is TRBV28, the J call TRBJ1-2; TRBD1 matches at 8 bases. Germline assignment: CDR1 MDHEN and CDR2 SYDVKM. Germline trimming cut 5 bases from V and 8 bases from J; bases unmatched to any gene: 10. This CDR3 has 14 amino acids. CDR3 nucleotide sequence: TGTGCCAGCAGTCCCGGGACAGGCGGAAGGGGCTACACCTTC. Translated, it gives CASSPGTGGRGYTF.

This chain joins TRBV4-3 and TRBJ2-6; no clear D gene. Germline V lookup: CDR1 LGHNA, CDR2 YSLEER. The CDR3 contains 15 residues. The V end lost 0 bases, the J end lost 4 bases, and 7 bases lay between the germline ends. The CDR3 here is CASSQDGSGANVLTF. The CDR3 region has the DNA TGCGCCAGCAGCCAAGATGGCTCCGGGGCCAACGTCCTGACTTTC.

In nucleotides, the CDR3 is TGTGCCAGCAGCGTAGGAGGTAGCGGCTCCTACGAGCAGTACTTC. It is translated as CASSVGGSGSYEQYF. This chain uses TRBV9 with TRBJ2-7; tentative D call: TRBD2 (6 bases). Looked up from germline, CDR1 is SGDLS and CDR2 is YYNGEE. V lost 0 bases and J 0 bases, leaving 10 bases between the germline ends. The CDR3 is made up of 15 amino acids.

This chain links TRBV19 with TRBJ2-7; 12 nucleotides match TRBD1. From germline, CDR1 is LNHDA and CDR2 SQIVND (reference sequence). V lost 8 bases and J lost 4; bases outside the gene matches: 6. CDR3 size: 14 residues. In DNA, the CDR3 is TGTGCCAGTCCCGCGGGACAGGGGGCTTACGAGCAGTACTTC. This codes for CASPAGQGAYEQYF. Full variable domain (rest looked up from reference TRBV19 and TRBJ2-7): DGGITQSPKYLFRKEGQNVTLSCEQNLNHDAMYWYRQDPGQGLRLIYYSQIVNDFQKGDIAEGYSVSREKKESFPLTVTSAQKNPTAFYLCASPAGQGAYEQYFGPGTRLTVT.

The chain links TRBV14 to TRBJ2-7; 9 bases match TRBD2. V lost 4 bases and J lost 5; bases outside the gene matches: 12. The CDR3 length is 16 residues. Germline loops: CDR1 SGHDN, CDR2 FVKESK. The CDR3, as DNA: TGTGCCAGCAGCCCAACCAGGAGCGGGAGGATAAACGAGCAGTACTTC. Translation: CASSPTRSGRINEQYF. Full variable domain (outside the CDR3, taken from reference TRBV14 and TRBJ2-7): EAGVTQFPSHSVIEKGQTVTLRCDPISGHDNLYWYRRVMGKEIKFLLHFVKESKQDESGMPNNRFLAERTGGTYSTLKVQPAELEDSGVYFCASSPTRSGRINEQYFGPGTRLTVT.

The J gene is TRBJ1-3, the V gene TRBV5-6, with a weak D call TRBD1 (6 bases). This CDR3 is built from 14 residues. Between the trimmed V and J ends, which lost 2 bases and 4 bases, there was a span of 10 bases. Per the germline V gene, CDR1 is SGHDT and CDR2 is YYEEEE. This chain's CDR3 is CASSFGTSGNTIYF. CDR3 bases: TGTGCCAGCAGCTTCGGGACATCGGGAAACACCATATATTTT.

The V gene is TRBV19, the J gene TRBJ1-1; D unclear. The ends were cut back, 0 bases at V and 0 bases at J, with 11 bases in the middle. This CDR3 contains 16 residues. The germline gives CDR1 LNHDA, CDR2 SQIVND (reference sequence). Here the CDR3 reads CASSIETRGMNTEAFF. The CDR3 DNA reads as TGTGCCAGTAGTATAGAAACGCGTGGTATGAACACTGAAGCTTTCTTT. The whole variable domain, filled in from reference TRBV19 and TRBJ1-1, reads DGGITQSPKYLFRKEGQNVTLSCEQNLNHDAMYWYRQDPGQGLRLIYYSQIVNDFQKGDIAEGYSVSREKKESFPLTVTSAQKNPTAFYLCASSIETRGMNTEAFFGQGTRLTVV.

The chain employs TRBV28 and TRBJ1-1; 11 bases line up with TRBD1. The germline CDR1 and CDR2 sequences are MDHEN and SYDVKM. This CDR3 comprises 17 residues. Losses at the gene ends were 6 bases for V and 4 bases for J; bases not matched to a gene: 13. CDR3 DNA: TGTGCCAGCAGCAGTAATCATGCCGGGACAGGGGGCACTGAAGCTTTCTTT. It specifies CASSSNHAGTGGTEAFF.

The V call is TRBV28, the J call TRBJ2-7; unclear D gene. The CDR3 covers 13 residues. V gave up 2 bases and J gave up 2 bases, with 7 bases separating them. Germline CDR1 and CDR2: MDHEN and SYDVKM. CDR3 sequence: CASSLITAYEQYF. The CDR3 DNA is TGTGCCAGCAGTTTAATAACAGCCTACGAGCAGTACTTC.

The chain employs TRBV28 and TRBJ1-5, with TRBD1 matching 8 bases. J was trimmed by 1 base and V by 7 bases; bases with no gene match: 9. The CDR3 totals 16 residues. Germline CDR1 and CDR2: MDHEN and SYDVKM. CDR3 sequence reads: CASTTNRGKSNQPQHF. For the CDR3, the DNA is TGTGCCAGCACAACTAACAGGGGGAAGAGCAATCAGCCCCAGCATTTT.

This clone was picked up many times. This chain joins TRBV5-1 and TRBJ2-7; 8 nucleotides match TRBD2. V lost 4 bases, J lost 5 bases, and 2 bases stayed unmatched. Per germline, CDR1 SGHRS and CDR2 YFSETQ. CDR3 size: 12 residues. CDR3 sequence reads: CASSREGDEQYF. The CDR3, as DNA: TGCGCCAGCAGCCGGGAGGGGGACGAGCAGTACTTC.

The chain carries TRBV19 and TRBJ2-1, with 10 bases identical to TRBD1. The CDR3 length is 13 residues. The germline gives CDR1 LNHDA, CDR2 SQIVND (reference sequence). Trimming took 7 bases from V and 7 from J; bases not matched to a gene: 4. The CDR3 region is CASKGQGLNEQFF. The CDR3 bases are TGTGCCAGTAAGGGACAGGGGTTGAATGAGCAGTTCTTC.